This TCR beta chain originates from a study of control samples from healthy donors and cancer patients. This CDR3 is 14 amino acids long. V lost 4 bases, J lost 2 bases, and 10 bases lay in between. Germline CDR1 and CDR2: SGHNT and YENEEA. Libraries were prepared by immunoSEQ multiplex PCR; TCRdb keeps only in-frame clonotypes and omits some of them. The data hold about 75,000 clones, with 94% observed a single time. The genes are TRBV11-3 and TRBJ2-3; D is undetermined. This clonotype originated in a woman aged 40 to 55 in good health. The sample was blood. CDR3 sequence reads: CASSSTSSTDTQYF. The CDR3 bases are TGTGCCAGCAGCTCAACCTCGTCCACAGATACGCAGTATTTT.